This is a list of T cell receptor beta chains from one sample in a study of T cell responses to AZD1222 COVID-19 vaccine. Only in-frame clones appear in the TCRdb table, and some are missing; sequencing was by immunoSEQ multiplex PCR. The sample carries approximately 98,000 clones, more than 70% recorded once. Sequencing used peripheral blood, obtained on day 0 of MenACWY control vaccination. These receptors came from an adult in good health. Both conserved end residues are part of each CDR3. A D gene is named only where the DNA matches it firmly. Clone size is stated in some rows and not others, as once, few, many or a class when expanded.

NA	TRBJ1-3	NA	TRBV11-2	CASSLIASGNTIYF	TGTGCCAGCAGCTTAATAGCCTCTGGAAACACCATATATTTT
TRBD1	TRBJ1-3	NA	TRBV18	CASSPGTGTTDSGNTIYF	TGTGCCAGCTCACCTGGGACAGGGACTACTGACTCTGGAAACACCATATATTTT
NA	TRBJ2-7	NA	TRBV4-1	CASSLDNSYEQYF	TGCGCCAGCAGCCTCGACAACTCCTACGAGCAGTACTTC
TRBD1	TRBJ2-1	NA	TRBV5-5	CASRIGTGENNEQFF	TGTGCCAGCAGGATAGGGACAGGGGAAAACAATGAGCAGTTCTTC
TRBD1	TRBJ1-5	NA	TRBV5-1	CASSSGTGGAQPQHF	TGCGCCAGCAGCAGCGGGACAGGGGGCGCTCAGCCCCAGCATTTT
NA	TRBJ2-3	NA	TRBV27	CASKDYQFPDTQYF	TGTGCCAGCAAAGACTATCAGTTTCCAGATACGCAGTATTTT
NA	TRBJ2-2	NA	TRBV4-2	CASSQGIDKLNTGELFF	TGTGCCAGCAGCCAGGGAATCGACAAACTAAACACCGGGGAGCTGTTTTTT
NA	TRBJ1-4	NA	TRBV18	CASSPISPGKLFF	TGTGCCAGCTCACCGATCAGCCCGGGAAAACTGTTTTTT
NA	TRBJ1-6	NA	TRBV9	CASSIGGDSYNSPLHF	TGTGCCAGCAGCATTGGGGGGGACTCCTATAATTCACCCCTCCACTTT
NA	TRBJ1-6	NA	TRBV11-3	CASSSGVANSPLHF	TGTGCCAGCAGTTCAGGGGTAGCGAATTCACCCCTCCACTTT
NA	TRBJ1-2	NA	TRBV13	CASSLGTGPSNYGYTF	TGTGCCAGCAGCTTAGGAACAGGCCCCTCTAACTATGGCTACACCTTC
NA	TRBJ1-3	NA	TRBV27	CASSLFFGNSGNTIYF	TGTGCCAGCAGTTTATTCTTTGGGAACTCTGGAAACACCATATATTTT
NA	TRBJ1-1	NA	TRBV2	CASSEAGWGGTEAFF	TGTGCCAGCAGTGAAGCGGGATGGGGGGGAACTGAAGCTTTCTTT
NA	TRBJ1-6	NA	TRBV6-5	CASSPTELSPLHF	TGTGCCAGCAGTCCGACAGAATTATCACCCCTCCACTTT
NA	TRBJ1-6	few	TRBV6-1	CASSDGRYNSPLHF	TGTGCCAGCAGTGATGGCAGGTACAATTCACCCCTCCACTTT
NA	TRBJ2-1	NA	TRBV20-1	CSARDNEQFF	TGCAGTGCTAGGGATAATGAGCAGTTCTTC
TRBD1	TRBJ1-1	NA	TRBV12-5	CASGFLPGTGFTEAFF	TGTGCTAGTGGTTTCCTCCCCGGGACAGGATTCACTGAAGCTTTCTTT
TRBD1	TRBJ1-1	NA	TRBV5-1	CASSLAGTALNTEAFF	TGCGCCAGCAGCTTGGCGGGGACAGCTCTGAACACTGAAGCTTTCTTT
TRBD2	TRBJ2-1	NA	TRBV7-3	CASSLKTSGYNEQFF	TGTGCCAGCAGCTTAAAAACTAGCGGCTATAATGAGCAGTTCTTC
NA	TRBJ1-2	NA	TRBV5-4	CASSLNLADYGYTF	TGTGCCAGCAGCTTAAATCTGGCCGACTATGGCTACACCTTC
NA	TRBJ2-7	NA	TRBV19	CATLGDNYEQYF	TGTGCCACCCTAGGGGACAACTACGAGCAGTACTTC
NA	TRBJ2-1	NA	TRBV5-1	CASSDFQEQFF	TGCGCCAGCAGTGACTTCCAGGAGCAGTTCTTC
NA	TRBJ1-2	NA	TRBV7-2	CASSLPGDLSYGYTF	TGTGCCAGCAGCTTACCGGGGGATCTTTCCTATGGCTACACCTTC
NA	TRBJ1-2	NA	TRBV28	CASSFGGQYGYTF	TGTGCCAGCAGTTTCGGAGGGCAATATGGCTACACCTTC
NA	TRBJ2-3	NA	TRBV10-1	CASSEPSSTDTQYF	TGCGCCAGCAGTGAGCCATCTAGCACAGATACGCAGTATTTT
NA	TRBJ1-1	NA	TRBV5-1	CASSFQGEDTEAFF	TGCGCCAGCAGCTTCCAGGGTGAGGACACTGAAGCTTTCTTT
NA	TRBJ2-5	NA	TRBV5-4	CASSLGVDQSLQGTQYF	TGTGCCAGCAGCTTGGGGGTCGACCAGTCCCTCCAGGGGACCCAGTACTTC
NA	TRBJ2-7	NA	TRBV5-1	CASSLVPADSQEQYF	TGCGCCAGCAGCTTGGTTCCCGCCGATAGTCAGGAGCAGTACTTC
NA	TRBJ1-1	NA	TRBV19	CASSDDRIPMNTEAFF	TGTGCCAGTAGTGACGACAGGATTCCGATGAACACTGAAGCTTTCTTT
TRBD1	TRBJ2-5	NA	TRBV30	CAWSSTGVVTQYF	TGTGCCTGGAGTTCGACAGGGGTGGTGACCCAGTACTTC
NA	TRBJ1-6	NA	TRBV19	CASTKIGGVGNSPLHF	TGTGCCAGTACCAAAATAGGGGGGGTCGGGAATTCACCCCTCCACTTT
NA	TRBJ1-2	NA	TRBV12-5	CASGSGPYYGYTF	TGTGCTAGTGGTTCCGGACCTTACTATGGCTACACCTTC
NA	TRBJ2-7	NA	TRBV30	CAWNRATSPEQYF	TGTGCCTGGAATCGGGCCACCTCCCCCGAGCAGTACTTC
NA	TRBJ1-2	NA	TRBV9	CASSVVSADGYTF	TGTGCCAGCAGCGTAGTGTCAGCAGATGGCTACACCTTC
TRBD1	TRBJ1-2	once	TRBV11-2	CASSSGQGNNYGYTF	TGTGCCAGCAGCTCGGGACAGGGTAATAACTATGGCTACACCTTC
TRBD1	TRBJ1-1	NA	TRBV5-1	CASGTGTGNTEAFF	TGCGCCAGCGGAACCGGGACAGGGAACACTGAAGCTTTCTTT
NA	TRBJ1-3	few	TRBV7-9	CASSPYGPGSSGNTIYF	TGTGCCAGCAGCCCCTATGGTCCTGGAAGCTCTGGAAACACCATATATTTT
TRBD2	TRBJ2-1	NA	TRBV6-5	CASAGTSYYNEQFF	TGTGCCAGCGCCGGGACTAGCTATTACAATGAGCAGTTCTTC
NA	TRBJ1-5	NA	TRBV18	CASSPPVGAGNQPQHF	TGTGCCAGCTCACCACCGGTAGGGGCCGGGAATCAGCCCCAGCATTTT
NA	TRBJ1-1	few	TRBV4-3	CASSQDYLGSTEAFF	TGCGCCAGCAGCCAAGATTATCTCGGGTCCACTGAAGCTTTCTTT
NA	TRBJ1-5	once	TRBV6-5	CASKGQTISNQPQHF	TGTGCCAGCAAGGGACAAACTATTAGCAATCAGCCCCAGCATTTT
NA	TRBJ2-7	NA	TRBV12-5	CASGLVQGAYEQYF	TGTGCTAGTGGTTTGGTACAAGGGGCTTACGAGCAGTACTTC
NA	TRBJ1-1	NA	TRBV27	CASSCATFF	TGTGCCAGCAGTTGTGCGACTTTCTTT
NA	TRBJ2-6	NA	TRBV10-3	CAINDGSGANVLTF	TGTGCCATCAACGACGGGTCTGGGGCCAACGTCCTGACTTTC
NA	TRBJ2-2	NA	TRBV12-5	CASGGDEYAGELFF	TGTGCTAGTGGGGGGGACGAGTACGCCGGGGAGCTGTTTTTT
NA	TRBJ1-2	NA	TRBV15	CATSVTGRNYGYTF	TGTGCCACCAGCGTCACGGGGCGGAACTATGGCTACACCTTC
NA	TRBJ2-2	NA	TRBV12-5	CASGLETGELFF	TGTGCTAGTGGTTTGGAGACCGGGGAGCTGTTTTTT